The T cell receptor (beta chain) described here comes from a study of blood T cell repertoires in COVID-19. Trimming removed 0 bases from V and 6 bases from J, with 12 bases in between. CDR1 MNHEY and CDR2 SMNVEV come from the germline V gene (reference sequence). The CDR3 extends over 14 amino acids. Participants came from about 24 US areas, aged roughly 18 to 95 years. The table came from immunoSEQ multiplex PCR; TCRdb's copy has only in-frame clones and leaves some out. The sample lists about 320,000 clones, 85% seen once, with around 1.8% in the top ten. This chain links TRBV27 with TRBJ2-7, with D possibly being TRBD1 (6 bases). The sequence derives from a woman aged 25 to 39 who had been exposed to COVID-19. Source material: PBMCs or T cells enriched from blood (not recorded which). DNA of the CDR3: TGTGCCAGCAGTTTATCCAGGGGTCTGCTCGAGCAGTACTTC. This gives the protein CASSLSRGLLEQYF.